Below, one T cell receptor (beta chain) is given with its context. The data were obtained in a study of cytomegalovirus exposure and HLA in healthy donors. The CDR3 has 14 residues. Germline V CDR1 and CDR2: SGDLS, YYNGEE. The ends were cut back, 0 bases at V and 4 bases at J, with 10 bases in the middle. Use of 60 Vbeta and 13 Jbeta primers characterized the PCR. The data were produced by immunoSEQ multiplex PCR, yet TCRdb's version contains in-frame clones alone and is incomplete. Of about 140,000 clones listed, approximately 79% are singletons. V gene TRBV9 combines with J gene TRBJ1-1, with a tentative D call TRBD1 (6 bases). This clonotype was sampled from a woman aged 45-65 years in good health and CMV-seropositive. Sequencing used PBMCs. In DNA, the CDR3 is TGTGCCAGCAGCGTAGGGGACACGAGCACTGAAGCTTTCTTT. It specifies CASSVGDTSTEAFF.